One sample yielded the 30 T cell receptor beta chains listed below, sequenced in a study of T cell clones after liver transplantation. The method was immunoSEQ multiplex PCR; TCRdb's version includes in-frame clones alone and lacks a portion of them. The sample consists of about 1,300 clones, 38% of them appearing once. Their target antigens are unknown. Proliferating CFSE-low MLR cells were sequenced to define alloreactive TCRbeta sequences. Sequencing was carried out using CD4+ T cells from cultured PBMCs. These receptor sequences come from a human patient who received a liver transplant. Some T cells may possibly be graft donor cells.

The chain carries TRBV18 and TRBJ2-2; a possible D gene is TRBD1 (6 bases). The germline V gene has CDR1 KGHSH and CDR2 LQKENI. The CDR3 runs 15 residues. V was shortened by 5 bases and J by 1 base, with 11 bases between the two germline ends. The CDR3 here is CASSSDRRNTGELFF. The CDR3 DNA reads TGTGCCAGCTCATCCGACAGGAGGAACACCGGGGAGCTGTTTTTT.

The J gene is TRBJ2-1, the V gene TRBV11-3; 7 bases are a match to TRBD2. V shed 5 bases and J 7 bases; nucleotides not matched to a gene: 14. CDR1 and CDR2 from the germline V gene are SGHNT and YENEEA. This CDR3 contains 16 residues. The CDR3 region is CASSRSYLLARNEQFF. The CDR3 DNA reads TGTGCCAGCAGCCGCTCATATTTACTAGCGAGGAATGAGCAGTTCTTC.

The chain links TRBV7-3 to TRBJ1-1; D unresolved. Germline CDR1 reads SGHTA; CDR2 reads FQGTGA. The CDR3 extends over 13 amino acids. Trimming cost V 2 bases and J 8 bases, with 12 bases left between them. The CDR3, as DNA: TGTGCCAGCAGCTTATTCCAGTCGGGGGAAGCTTTCTTT. Its protein product is CASSLFQSGEAFF.

This clone is medium-sized. The chain is built from TRBV6-5 and TRBJ2-2; 9 bases line up with TRBD1. V gave up 7 bases and J gave up 3 bases; unmatched junction bases: 3. The CDR3 spans 14 residues. Germline V gene data show CDR1 as MNHEY and CDR2 as SVGAGI. The CDR3 nucleotides are TGTGCCAGCACCGGGACAGGGTACACCGGGGAGCTGTTTTTT. Translated: CASTGTGYTGELFF.

The chain recombines TRBV7-9 with TRBJ1-4, with D unresolved. V was clipped by 5 bases and J by 3 bases, with 13 bases between them. The CDR3 is 15 amino acids. Per the germline V gene, CDR1 is SEHNR and CDR2 is FQNEAQ (reference sequence). CDR3 DNA sequence: TGTGCCAGCAGCCCTGCGGGCAGCTCTAATGAAAAACTGTTTTTT. Its protein is CASSPAGSSNEKLFF. The full variable domain, its missing parts supplied by reference TRBV7-9 and TRBJ1-4, is DTGVSQNPRHKITKRGQNVTFRCDPISEHNRLYWYRQTLGQGPEFLTYFQNEAQLEKSRLLSDRFSAERPKGSFSTLEIQRTEQGDSAMYLCASSPAGSSNEKLFFGSGTQLSVL.

The chain links TRBV25-1 to TRBJ2-5; 12 nucleotides agree with TRBD1. In germline, CDR1 is MGHDK, CDR2 SYGVNS. V was clipped by 7 bases and J by 4 bases; unmatched bases: 7. This CDR3 contains 15 residues. The CDR3 region has the DNA TGTGCCAGCACCCTTGGGACAGGGGGCTTAGAGACCCAGTACTTC. Translated, it gives CASTLGTGGLETQYF.

The chain links TRBV5-6 to TRBJ2-7, with 7 bases fitting TRBD2. The germline gives CDR1 SGHDT, CDR2 YYEEEE. The ends lost 4 bases at V and 0 bases at J; junction bases unmatched: 10. The CDR3 length is 16 residues. CDR3 sequence: CASSRDKAGSSYEQYF. The CDR3 region has the DNA TGTGCCAGCAGCCGCGATAAAGCGGGGAGCTCCTACGAGCAGTACTTC.

The chain recombines TRBV5-4 with TRBJ2-2; D is unclear. Between the trimmed V and J ends, which lost 0 bases and 1 base, there was a span of 7 bases. The CDR3 sequence is 15 residues long. The germline gives CDR1 SGHNT, CDR2 YYREEE (reference sequence). The CDR3 reads CASSLGSGNTGELFF. DNA for the CDR3: TGTGCCAGCAGCTTGGGCTCCGGGAACACCGGGGAGCTGTTTTTT.

This clone qualifies as medium-sized. This chain connects TRBV2 to TRBJ1-5; TRBD1 agrees at 9 bases. Germline lookup yields CDR1 SNHLY and CDR2 FYNNEI. CDR3 size: 14 residues. The V and J ends lost 8 bases and 4 bases, in that order; junction bases with no gene match: 6. Written as DNA, the CDR3 is TGTGCCAGCGGCGGGACAGGGAGAAATCAGCCCCAGCATTTT. Residues: CASGGTGRNQPQHF.

The chain carries TRBV7-2 and TRBJ2-3, with TRBD2 matching 8 bases. Trimming removed 1 base from V and 3 bases from J; junction bases left unmatched: 9. Per the germline V gene, CDR1 is SGHTA and CDR2 is FQGNSA. The CDR3 has 17 amino acids. The CDR3 DNA sequence: TGTGCCAGCAGCTTAGTCGCCGCGGGGGGTATAACAGATACGCAGTATTTT. The encoded protein is CASSLVAAGGITDTQYF. Full variable domain (rest looked up from reference TRBV7-2 and TRBJ2-3): GAGVSQSPSNKVTEKGKDVELRCDPISGHTALYWYRQSLGQGLEFLIYFQGNSAPDKSGLPSDRFSAERTGGSVSTLTIQRTQQEDSAVYLCASSLVAAGGITDTQYFGPGTRLTVL.

This clone has a handful of counts. This chain joins TRBV11-3 and TRBJ2-1; D not certain. CDR1 SGHNT and CDR2 YENEEA come from the germline V gene. V was clipped by 5 bases and J by 7 bases, with 9 bases between them. The CDR3 totals 12 residues. CDR3 region: CASSEYSNEQFF. In nucleotides, the CDR3 is TGTGCCAGCAGCGAGTACTCGAATGAGCAGTTCTTC.

In its sample, this clone was seen a few times. The CDR3 coding sequence is TGTGCCAGCAGCTCCCAGACTCTTTGGGATACGCAGTATTTT. Amino acids: CASSSQTLWDTQYF. This rearrangement joins TRBV5-5 to TRBJ2-3; no clear D gene. Germline-derived CDR1 and CDR2 are SGHKS and YYEKEE (reference sequence). Trimming removed 3 bases from V and 6 bases from J, with 14 bases in between. CDR3 size: 14 residues.

The chain is built from TRBV9 and TRBJ2-5; unclear D gene. V lost 4 bases and J lost 1, with 8 bases in between. Germline assignment: CDR1 SGDLS and CDR2 YYNGEE. The CDR3 is 13 residues long. The CDR3 is CASSSSFQETQYF. CDR3 DNA sequence: TGTGCCAGCAGCTCCAGTTTCCAAGAGACCCAGTACTTC.

J is TRBJ1-4 and V is TRBV10-3; maybe TRBD1 (5 bases). V lost 6 bases and J lost 4, with 9 bases in between. The CDR3 has 13 amino acids. Germline loops: CDR1 ENHRY, CDR2 SYGVKD. The CDR3 sequence is CAIRGGDNEKLFF. The DNA for the CDR3 is TGTGCCATCAGGGGAGGGGATAATGAAAAACTGTTTTTT.

This clone has just a few counts. The CDR3 nucleotides are TGTGCCAGCAGAGCGGGGGGGACAGATACGCAGTATTTT. This translates into CASRAGGTDTQYF. The J gene is TRBJ2-3, the V gene TRBV6-6; 10 bases map to TRBD2. Germline CDR1 is MNHNY and CDR2 is SVGAGI (reference sequence). J was trimmed by 3 bases and V by 6 bases; bases with no gene match: 0. The CDR3 runs to 13 residues.

The chain is built from TRBV11-1 and TRBJ2-7, with 7 bases identical to TRBD2. This CDR3 has 13 amino acids. Germline trimming cut 5 bases from V and 3 bases from J; bases unmatched to any gene: 4. Per germline, CDR1 SGHAT and CDR2 FQDESV (reference sequence). CDR3 DNA: TGTGCCAGCAGCCGGGACTACCTCTACGAGCAGTACTTC. Its protein product is CASSRDYLYEQYF.

The gene calls are TRBV5-6 and TRBJ2-7; 7 bases agree with TRBD2. Germline CDR1 is SGHDT and CDR2 is YYEEEE. The ends lost 3 bases at V and 4 bases at J; junction bases unmatched: 4. This CDR3 comprises 13 residues. This chain's CDR3 is CASSSTGRYEQYF. The CDR3 DNA follows: TGTGCCAGCAGCTCCACCGGGAGGTACGAGCAGTACTTC.

This clone rates as hyperexpanded. Since no conserved phenylalanine or tryptophan closes the CDR3, a read error is the likely cause. No DNA is shown, since the ends of the CDR3 on it are uncertain; the CDR3 is the one TCRdb lists. The chain is built from TRBV6-1 and TRBJ2-3; TRBD2 is the table's D call, not checked against the DNA. Looked up from germline, CDR1 is MNHNS and CDR2 is SASEGT. The CDR3 extends over 13 residues, inclusive of both ends. CDR3 sequence reads: CASSEITSGAPLL.

This clone is large within its sample. The V gene is TRBV7-2, the J gene TRBJ1-3; perhaps TRBD1 as D (5 bases). Germline-derived CDR1 and CDR2 are SGHTA and FQGNSA. The CDR3 is 16 amino acids. V was shortened by 4 bases and J by 3 bases, with 16 bases between the two germline ends. The CDR3 sequence is CASSSLRVLSGNTIYF. In DNA form, the CDR3 reads TGTGCCAGCAGCTCCCTCAGGGTATTGAGTGGAAACACCATATATTTT.

CDR3 sequence: CASSYSLGDWGYTF. For the CDR3, the DNA is TGTGCCAGCAGTTACTCGTTGGGGGACTGGGGCTACACCTTC. The gene calls are TRBV6-6 and TRBJ1-2, with D perhaps TRBD1 (5 bases). The CDR3 is made up of 14 amino acids. The V gene's germline CDR1 is MNHNY and CDR2 SVGAGI (reference sequence). The ends were cut back, 0 bases at V and 8 bases at J, with 13 bases in the middle.

The chain combines TRBV4-1 with TRBJ2-2; D is unclear. Germline-derived CDR1 and CDR2 are MGHRA and YSYEKL. Trimming pared 4 bases from V and 7 bases from J, leaving 7 bases between. The CDR3 is made up of 12 amino acids. The CDR3, as DNA: TGCGCCAGCAGCCGGTACGGCGGGGAGCTGTTTTTT. Translation: CASSRYGGELFF.

The chain combines TRBV5-4 with TRBJ2-2; weak D call: TRBD1 (5 bases). Trimming stripped 0 bases from V and 5 bases from J, with 11 bases between. Germline CDR1 reads SGHNT; CDR2 reads YYREEE (reference sequence). The CDR3 is made up of 15 amino acids. For the CDR3, the DNA is TGTGCCAGCAGCTTGGGGCAGGGTGAAACCGGGGAGCTGTTTTTT. Translating gives CASSLGQGETGELFF.

The V and J genes are TRBV11-3 and TRBJ1-1, with 7 bases fitting TRBD1. J lost 1 base, V lost 1 base, and 3 bases had no gene match. The CDR3 has 15 amino acids. Germline lookup yields CDR1 SGHNT and CDR2 YENEEA. CDR3 protein: CASSLGGQRNTEAFF. CDR3 nucleotide sequence: TGTGCCAGCAGCTTAGGGGGACAGAGGAACACTGAAGCTTTCTTT.

The chain couples TRBV2 to TRBJ1-1; no firm D call. Looked up from germline, CDR1 is SNHLY and CDR2 is FYNNEI. Trimming stripped 3 bases from V and 1 base from J, with 9 bases between. The CDR3 has 14 residues. The DNA of the CDR3 is TGTGCCAGCAGTGATCCCTTTTCGAACACTGAAGCTTTCTTT. This codes for CASSDPFSNTEAFF.

The chain carries TRBV5-6 and TRBJ1-1; TRBD1 aligns across 10 bases. Germline V CDR1 and CDR2: SGHDT, YYEEEE. J gave up 3 bases and V 4 bases, and 3 bases lay outside the gene matches. The CDR3 has 14 amino acids. CDR3 DNA: TGTGCCAGCAGCGGGGACAGGGGATACACTGAAGCTTTCTTT. It encodes CASSGDRGYTEAFF.

This clone was seen a handful of times. The chain links TRBV2 to TRBJ1-6, with D possibly being TRBD1 (5 bases). The V end lost 6 bases, the J end lost 3 bases, and 9 bases lay between the germline ends. The CDR3 sequence is 14 residues long. Per germline, CDR1 SNHLY and CDR2 FYNNEI. Here the CDR3 reads CASRPGLYNSPLHF. Written as DNA, the CDR3 is TGTGCCAGCAGGCCGGGACTCTATAATTCACCCCTCCACTTT.

This clone counts as medium-sized. This chain links TRBV7-2 with TRBJ1-4, with D perhaps matching TRBD1 (6 bases). The CDR3 is made up of 13 amino acids. Germline CDR1 reads SGHTA; CDR2 reads FQGNSA. Trimming shortened V by 1 base and J by 7 bases, and 7 bases separated the two germline ends. The CDR3 protein is CASSLGGGEKLFF. CDR3 in DNA: TGTGCCAGCAGCTTAGGAGGGGGTGAAAAACTGTTTTTT. Variable domain in full (rest from reference TRBV7-2 and TRBJ1-4): GAGVSQSPSNKVTEKGKDVELRCDPISGHTALYWYRQSLGQGLEFLIYFQGNSAPDKSGLPSDRFSAERTGGSVSTLTIQRTQQEDSAVYLCASSLGGGEKLFFGSGTQLSVL.

This clone was detected a few times. V and J are TRBV2 and TRBJ2-2, with 12 bases lining up with TRBD2. In germline, CDR1 is SNHLY, CDR2 FYNNEI. Trimming cost V 3 bases and J 7 bases; bases outside gene matches: 3. The CDR3 is 15 residues long. CDR3 amino acids: CASSDTSGGSGELFF. The CDR3 bases are TGTGCCAGCAGTGATACTAGCGGGGGGAGCGGGGAGCTGTTTTTT.

In this sample, this clone turned up a few times. The CDR3 sequence is CASSLAGEGRNEQFF. In nucleotides, the CDR3 is TGTGCCAGCAGCTTAGCCGGTGAGGGTCGCAATGAGCAGTTCTTC. The chain joins TRBV7-9 to TRBJ2-1; the D gene is possibly TRBD2 (5 bases). The CDR3 has 15 residues. V gave up 0 bases and J gave up 6 bases, with 12 bases separating them. Looked up from germline, CDR1 is SEHNR and CDR2 is FQNEAQ (reference sequence).

This rearrangement joins TRBV5-8 to TRBJ2-5; 7 bases match TRBD1. V gave up 4 bases and J gave up 0 bases; unmatched junction bases: 9. The CDR3 runs 16 residues. Germline V lookup: CDR1 SGHTS, CDR2 YDEGEE. CDR3 residues: CASSKGTAKYQETQYF. For the CDR3, the DNA is TGTGCCAGCAGCAAGGGGACAGCCAAGTACCAAGAGACCCAGTACTTC. Based on the CDR3 plus reference TRBV5-8 and TRBJ2-5, the full variable domain is EAGVTQSPTHLIKTRGQQATLRCSPISGHTSVYWYQQALGLGLQFLLWYDEGEERNRGNFPPRFSGRQFPNYSSELNVNALELEDSALYLCASSKGTAKYQETQYFGPGTRLLVL.